This TCR beta chain is from a study of human T cells and chemical hapten exposure. Background on the study: Patients having alopecia areata, totalis or universalis were mostly female.

Stated time point: pre-sensitization, week 0. The treatment is: therapeutic diphenylcyclopropenone sensitization with weekly scalp DPC. Via MiXCR, TCRdb re-called the RACE reads, giving one row per CDR3 protein. Of tens of thousands of distinct CDR3 sequences in the sample, about 9% are singletons; the top ten hold 14%. The CDR3 runs 14 residues. With V trimmed by 6 bases and J by 7 bases, 9 bases remained unmatched. The V gene's germline CDR1 is MNHEY and CDR2 SVGAGI. This specimen consisted of whole blood, obtained in connection with sensitization to the hapten diphenylcyclopropenone (DPC). The sequence was collected from a woman aged 40-49 years with alopecia areata. Some clones in this sample may be carry-over from other donors' samples. The chain uses TRBV6-5 and TRBJ1-1; 9 bases line up with TRBD1. The CDR3 loop reads CASSRGTGFVEAFF. The CDR3 nucleotides read TGTGCCAGCAGCCGAGGGACAGGGTTTGTTGAAGCTTTCTTT.